This is a list of T cell receptor beta chains from one sample in a study of T cells in Graves' hyperthyroidism and ophthalmopathy. TCRdb re-called the multiplex PCR reads with MiXCR, one entry per CDR3 protein. The data contain 500,000 to 700,000 distinct CDR3 sequences, 16% of them singletons. The material sequenced was blood. The receptors come from a woman in her late teens or twenties with Graves' hyperthyroidism. CDR3s leave out the opening cysteine and the closing phenylalanine or tryptophan. The D gene is left open where the match is weak. Clone size is given for some rows only: seen once, a few or many times, or a class if the clone is expanded.

size	J	V	length	D	CDR3
many	TRBJ2-7	TRBV6-1	12	NA	ASRPDGMGYEQY
NA	TRBJ2-3	TRBV24-1	16	NA	ATSSLLDPQSATDTQY
NA	TRBJ1-4	TRBV5-1	13	NA	ASSLEQATNEKLF
many	TRBJ2-1	TRBV20-1	12	TRBD2	SARAPLAGNEQF
few	TRBJ2-3	TRBV27	10	TRBD1	ASGRGYDTQY
many	TRBJ1-6	TRBV28	12	NA	ASTIQGIGSPLH
few	TRBJ2-7	TRBV27	12	TRBD2	ASSRDGRGYEQY
once	TRBJ2-7	TRBV7-9	12	NA	ASSLGIPSYEQY
few	TRBJ2-3	TRBV11-2	16	TRBD2	ASSLDRVASGFSHTQY
NA	TRBJ1-1	TRBV19	12	TRBD1	ASNLDRGGTEAF
NA	TRBJ1-1	TRBV5-1	11	NA	AKRRASRTEAF
few	TRBJ2-7	TRBV28	10	NA	TSSPPGDEQY
many	TRBJ1-2	TRBV10-3	13	NA	AITGREDSNYGYT
few	TRBJ1-2	TRBV24-1	11	NA	ATSVGGHYGYT
NA	TRBJ1-1	TRBV20-1	13	TRBD1	SASAWTGGGTEAF
many	TRBJ2-1	TRBV18	14	TRBD1	ASSQSYRGRDNEQF
many	TRBJ1-1	TRBV12-3/TRBV12-4	13	TRBD1	ASSADRVMNTEAF
NA	TRBJ1-4	TRBV27	12	TRBD1	ASSLDRGPEKLF
many	TRBJ1-1	TRBV30	9	NA	AWSVLTEAF
few	TRBJ1-5	TRBV6-1	12	NA	ASSPRQVGQPQH
NA	TRBJ2-7	TRBV7-2	14	TRBD2	ASSPGLAGVRSEQY
few	TRBJ1-5	TRBV30	13	NA	AWTKQGAGRQPQH
NA	TRBJ2-7	TRBV20-1	11	TRBD1	SLLPTGSYEQY
many	TRBJ2-7	TRBV7-9	15	TRBD1	ASSSPRGTGGPYEQY
NA	TRBJ2-3	TRBV2	10	TRBD1	ASIQGRDTQY
NA	TRBJ2-1	TRBV13	13	NA	ASSLEVAWDNEQF
NA	TRBJ2-2	TRBV27	16	NA	ASRTLPGTQSNTGELV
many	TRBJ2-3	TRBV12-3/TRBV12-4	13	NA	ASKTDYGSTDTQY
NA	TRBJ2-3	TRBV20-1	12	TRBD2	SARAKGLAVTQY
many	TRBJ2-3	TRBV28	16	NA	ASSASPGLGASTDTQY
many	TRBJ2-7	TRBV7-8	12	NA	ASSLGAATREQY
NA	TRBJ2-7	TRBV20-1	13	NA	SASLVRGPGHEQY
few	TRBJ1-2	TRBV6-1	13	TRBD1	ASRWTGRTNYGYT
few	TRBJ1-2	TRBV20-1	9	NA	SARWPSGYT
many	TRBJ1-4	TRBV2	11	NA	ASSEGLVEKLF
NA	TRBJ1-5	TRBV5-1	11	NA	ASSLGPNQPQR
NA	TRBJ1-2	TRBV29-1	11	NA	SVNWVSAGGYT
many	TRBJ2-7	TRBV2	10	NA	ASSATGRGQY
NA	TRBJ2-7	TRBV7-8	11	NA	ASSPTITYEQY
many	TRBJ2-7	TRBV12-3/TRBV12-4	12	NA	ASSFAGRGIEQY
few	TRBJ2-4	TRBV18	12	NA	ASSPGGGGNIQY